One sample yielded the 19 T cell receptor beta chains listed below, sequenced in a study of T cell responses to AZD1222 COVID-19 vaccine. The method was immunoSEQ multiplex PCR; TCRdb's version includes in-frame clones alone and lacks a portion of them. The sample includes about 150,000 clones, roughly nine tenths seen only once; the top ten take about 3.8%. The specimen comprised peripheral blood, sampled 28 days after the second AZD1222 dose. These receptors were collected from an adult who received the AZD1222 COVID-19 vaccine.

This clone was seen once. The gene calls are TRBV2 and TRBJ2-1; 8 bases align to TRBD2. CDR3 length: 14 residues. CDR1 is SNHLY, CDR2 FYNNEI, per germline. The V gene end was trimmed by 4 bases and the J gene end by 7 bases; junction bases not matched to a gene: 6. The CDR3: CASSAGGLGNEQFF. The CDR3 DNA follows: TGTGCCAGCAGTGCGGGGGGACTAGGGAATGAGCAGTTCTTC.

The CDR3 region is CASSGSRLGRSSSYNEQFF. CDR3 coding DNA: TGTGCCAGCAGTGGGTCCCGTCTCGGGCGATCTAGCTCCTACAATGAGCAGTTCTTC. The chain has TRBV6-1 and TRBJ2-1; no clear D. Germline V gene data show CDR1 as MNHNS and CDR2 as SASEGT. Deletions cut 4 bases from V and 0 bases from J, with 22 bases between. CDR3 length: 19 amino acids.

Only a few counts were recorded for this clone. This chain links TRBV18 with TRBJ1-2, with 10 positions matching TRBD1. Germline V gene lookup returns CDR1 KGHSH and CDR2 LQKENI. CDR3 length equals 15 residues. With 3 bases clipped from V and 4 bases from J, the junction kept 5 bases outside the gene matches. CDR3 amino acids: CASSPPGQGRYGYTF. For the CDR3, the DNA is TGTGCCAGCTCACCCCCGGGACAGGGGCGCTATGGCTACACCTTC.

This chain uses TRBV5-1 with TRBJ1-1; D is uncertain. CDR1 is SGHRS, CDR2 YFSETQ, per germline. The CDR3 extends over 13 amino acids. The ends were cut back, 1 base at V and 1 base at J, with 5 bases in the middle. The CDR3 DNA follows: TGCGCCAGCAGCTTGAAGCCGAACACTGAAGCTTTCTTT. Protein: CASSLKPNTEAFF.

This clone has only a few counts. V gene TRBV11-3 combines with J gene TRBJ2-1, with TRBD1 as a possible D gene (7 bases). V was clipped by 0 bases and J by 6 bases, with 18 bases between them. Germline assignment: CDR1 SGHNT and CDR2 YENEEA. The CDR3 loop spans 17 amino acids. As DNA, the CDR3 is TGTGCCAGCAGCTTAGACCGATGGAGGGGGCTCGGCAATGAGCAGTTCTTC. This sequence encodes CASSLDRWRGLGNEQFF.

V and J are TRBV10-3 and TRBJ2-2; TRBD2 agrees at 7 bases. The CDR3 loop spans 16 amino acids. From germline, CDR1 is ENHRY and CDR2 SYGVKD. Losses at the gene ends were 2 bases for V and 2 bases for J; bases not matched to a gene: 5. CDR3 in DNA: TGTGCCATCAGTGAGGCTAGCGGACTCAACACCGGGGAGCTGTTTTTT. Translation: CAISEASGLNTGELFF.

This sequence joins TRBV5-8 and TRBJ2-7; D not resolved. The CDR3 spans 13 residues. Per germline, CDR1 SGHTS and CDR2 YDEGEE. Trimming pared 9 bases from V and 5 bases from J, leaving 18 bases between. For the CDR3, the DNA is TGTGCCACGAACGTTCTTAATATGGACGAGCAGTACTTC. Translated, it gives CATNVLNMDEQYF.

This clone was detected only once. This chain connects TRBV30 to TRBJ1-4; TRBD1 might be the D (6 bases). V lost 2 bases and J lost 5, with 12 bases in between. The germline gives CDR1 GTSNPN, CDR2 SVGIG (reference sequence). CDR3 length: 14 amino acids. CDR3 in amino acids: CAWSLGGTNEKLFF. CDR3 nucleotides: TGTGCCTGGAGTCTGGGGGGGACAAATGAAAAACTGTTTTTT.

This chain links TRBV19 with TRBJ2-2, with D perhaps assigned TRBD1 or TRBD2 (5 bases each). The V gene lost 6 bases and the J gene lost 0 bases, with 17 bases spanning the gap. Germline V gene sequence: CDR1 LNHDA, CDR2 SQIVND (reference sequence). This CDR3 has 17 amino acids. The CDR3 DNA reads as TGTGCCAGTAGGGGGGTCCCAGGACAAACGAACACCGGGGAGCTGTTTTTT. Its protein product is CASRGVPGQTNTGELFF.

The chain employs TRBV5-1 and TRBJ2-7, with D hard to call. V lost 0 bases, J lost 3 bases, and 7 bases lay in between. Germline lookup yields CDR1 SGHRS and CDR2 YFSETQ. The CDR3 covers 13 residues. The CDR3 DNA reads TGCGCCAGCAGCTTGGCCCTCGGCTACGAGCAGTACTTC. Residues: CASSLALGYEQYF.

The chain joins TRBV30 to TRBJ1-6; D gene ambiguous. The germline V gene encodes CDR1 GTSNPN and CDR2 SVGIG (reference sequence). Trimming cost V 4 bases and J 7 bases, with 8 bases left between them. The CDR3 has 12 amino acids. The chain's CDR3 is CAWTLRNSPLHF. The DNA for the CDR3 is TGTGCCTGGACGCTTAGAAATTCACCCCTCCACTTT.

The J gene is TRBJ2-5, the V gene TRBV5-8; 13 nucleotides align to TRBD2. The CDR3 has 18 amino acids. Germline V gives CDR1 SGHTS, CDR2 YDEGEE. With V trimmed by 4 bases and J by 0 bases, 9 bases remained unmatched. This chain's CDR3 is CASSHLRTSGGHQETQYF. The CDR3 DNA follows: TGTGCCAGCAGCCACCTGAGGACTAGCGGGGGACACCAAGAGACCCAGTACTTC.

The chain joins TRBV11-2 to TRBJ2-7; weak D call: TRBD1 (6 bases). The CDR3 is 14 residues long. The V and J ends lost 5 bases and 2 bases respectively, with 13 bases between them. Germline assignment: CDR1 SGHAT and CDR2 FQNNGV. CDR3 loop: CASSTNRVAYEQYF. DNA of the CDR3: TGTGCCAGCAGCACCAACAGGGTCGCCTACGAGCAGTACTTC.

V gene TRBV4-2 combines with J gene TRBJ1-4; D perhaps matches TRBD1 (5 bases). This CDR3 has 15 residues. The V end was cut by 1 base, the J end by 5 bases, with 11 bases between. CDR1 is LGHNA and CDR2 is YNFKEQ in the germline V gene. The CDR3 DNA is TGTGCCAGCAGCCAAGGTCGGGAGGGGAATGAAAAACTGTTTTTT. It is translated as CASSQGREGNEKLFF.

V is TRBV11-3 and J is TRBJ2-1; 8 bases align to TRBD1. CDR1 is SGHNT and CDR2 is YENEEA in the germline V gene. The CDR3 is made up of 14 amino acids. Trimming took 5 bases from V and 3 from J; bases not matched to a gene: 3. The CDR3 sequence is CASSRQGYYNEQFF. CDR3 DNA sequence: TGTGCCAGCAGCCGACAGGGGTACTACAATGAGCAGTTCTTC. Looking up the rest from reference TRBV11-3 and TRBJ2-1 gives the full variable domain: EAGVVQSPRYKIIEKKQPVAFWCNPISGHNTLYWYLQNLGQGPELLIRYENEEAVDDSQLPKDRFSAERLKGVDSTLKIQPAELGDSAVYLCASSRQGYYNEQFFGPGTRLTVL.

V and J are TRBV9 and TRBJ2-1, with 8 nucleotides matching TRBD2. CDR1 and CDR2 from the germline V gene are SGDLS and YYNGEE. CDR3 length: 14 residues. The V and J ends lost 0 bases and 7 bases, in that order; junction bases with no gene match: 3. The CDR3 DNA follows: TGTGCCAGCAGCGTAGAGTTAGCGGGAAATGAGCAGTTCTTC. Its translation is CASSVELAGNEQFF.

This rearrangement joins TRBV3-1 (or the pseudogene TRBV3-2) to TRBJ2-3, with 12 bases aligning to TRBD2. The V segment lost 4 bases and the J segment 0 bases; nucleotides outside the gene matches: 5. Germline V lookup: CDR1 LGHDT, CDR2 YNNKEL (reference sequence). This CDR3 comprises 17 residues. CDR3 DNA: TGTGCCAGCAGCCCCTGGACTAGCGGGGTTAGCACAGATACGCAGTATTTT. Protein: CASSPWTSGVSTDTQYF.

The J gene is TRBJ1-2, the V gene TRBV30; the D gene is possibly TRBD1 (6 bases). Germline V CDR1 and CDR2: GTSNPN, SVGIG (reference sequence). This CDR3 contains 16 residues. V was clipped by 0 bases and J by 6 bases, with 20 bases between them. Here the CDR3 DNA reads TGTGCCTGGAGTGTCAGGACAGAGCCCTGGGGGAATGGCTACACCTTC. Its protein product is CAWSVRTEPWGNGYTF.

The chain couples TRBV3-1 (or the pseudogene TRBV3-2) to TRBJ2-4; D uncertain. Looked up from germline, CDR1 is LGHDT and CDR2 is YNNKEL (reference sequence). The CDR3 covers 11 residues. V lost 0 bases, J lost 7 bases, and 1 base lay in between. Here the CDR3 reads CASSQDNIQYF. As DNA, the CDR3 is TGTGCCAGCAGCCAAGATAACATTCAGTACTTC.